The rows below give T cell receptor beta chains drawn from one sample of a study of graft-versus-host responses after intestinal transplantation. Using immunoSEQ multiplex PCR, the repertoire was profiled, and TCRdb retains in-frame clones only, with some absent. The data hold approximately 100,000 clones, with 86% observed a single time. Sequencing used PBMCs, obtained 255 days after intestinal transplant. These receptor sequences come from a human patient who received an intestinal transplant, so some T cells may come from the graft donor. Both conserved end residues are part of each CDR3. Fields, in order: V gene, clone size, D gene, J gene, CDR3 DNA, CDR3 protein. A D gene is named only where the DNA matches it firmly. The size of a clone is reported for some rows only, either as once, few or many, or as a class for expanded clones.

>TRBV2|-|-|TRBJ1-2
TGTGCCAGCAGCGAGAACAGGGCTGGCTACACCTTC
CASSENRAGYTF
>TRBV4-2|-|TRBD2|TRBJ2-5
TGTGCCAGCAGCCACCCTACTAGCGGGAGTGGGGAGACCCAGTACTTC
CASSHPTSGSGETQYF
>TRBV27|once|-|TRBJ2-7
TGTGCCAGCAGTTTCCTTGGGGACACTGGCTACGAGCAGTACTTC
CASSFLGDTGYEQYF
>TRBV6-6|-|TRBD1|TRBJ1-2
TGTGCCAGCAGTTACTTGGGACAGAACTATGGCTACACCTTC
CASSYLGQNYGYTF
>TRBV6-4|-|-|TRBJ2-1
TGTGCCAGCAGTGCGAGCTCCTACAATGAGCAGTTCTTC
CASSASSYNEQFF
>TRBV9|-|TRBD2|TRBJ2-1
TGTGCCAGCAGCGTTACTAGCGGGGGGGCCAACAATGAGCAGTTCTTC
CASSVTSGGANNEQFF
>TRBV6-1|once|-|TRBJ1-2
TGTGCCAGCAGTTATTATTCTAACTATGGCTACACCTTC
CASSYYSNYGYTF
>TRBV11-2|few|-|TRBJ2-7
TGTGCCAGCAGCCTAGGTAGGGTCGAGCAGTACTTC
CASSLGRVEQYF
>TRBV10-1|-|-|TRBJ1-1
TGCGCCGGGCTCGTCGAGAACACTGAAGCTTTCTTT
CAGLVENTEAFF
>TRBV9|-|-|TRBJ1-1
TGTGCCAGCAGCGTAGCAGTGAACACTGAAGCTTTCTTT
CASSVAVNTEAFF
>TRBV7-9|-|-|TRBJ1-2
TGTGCCAGCAGCTTTTTTTTATCGCCAGGGCTACGACTTGGCTACACCTTC
CASSFFLSPGLRLGYTF
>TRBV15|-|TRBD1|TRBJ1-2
TGTGCCACCAGCAGAGACGGACAGGGAGAGCGAGGCTACACCTTC
CATSRDGQGERGYTF
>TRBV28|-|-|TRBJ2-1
TGTGCCAGCAGTTTCTGGAGCTCCTACAATGAGCAGTTCTTC
CASSFWSSYNEQFF
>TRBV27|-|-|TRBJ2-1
TGTGCCAGCAGTTTCTTCGGGGACAATGAGCAGTTCTTC
CASSFFGDNEQFF
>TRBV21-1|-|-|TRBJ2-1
TGTGCCAGCAGCGGCCGGGACTGTCGCAATGAGCAGTTCTTC
CASSGRDCRNEQFF
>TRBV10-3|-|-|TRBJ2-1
TGTGCCATCAGCGTGTCGGGTGGCTACAATGAGCAGTTCTTC
CAISVSGGYNEQFF
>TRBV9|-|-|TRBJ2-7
TGTGCCAGCAGCGTAGCGAGCGGGCTATCCTACGAGCAGTACTTC
CASSVASGLSYEQYF